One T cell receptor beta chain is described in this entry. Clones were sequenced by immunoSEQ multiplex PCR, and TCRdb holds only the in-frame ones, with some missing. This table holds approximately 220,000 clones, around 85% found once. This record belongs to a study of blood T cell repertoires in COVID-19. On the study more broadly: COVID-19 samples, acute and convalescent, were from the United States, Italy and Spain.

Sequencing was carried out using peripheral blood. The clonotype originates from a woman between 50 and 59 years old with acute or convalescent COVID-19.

The DNA for the CDR3 is TGTGCCAGCAGAGCGGGGGGAACGTTCGGGGAGACCCAGTACTTC. It specifies CASRAGGTFGETQYF. The genes are TRBV25-1 and TRBJ2-5; 9 bases agree with TRBD2. After removal of 6 bases from V and 5 bases from J, the junction contained 10 bases not matched to a gene. The V gene's germline CDR1 is MGHDK and CDR2 SYGVNS. This CDR3 is 15 amino acids long.